The sequence of this T cell receptor (beta chain) was determined in a study of sequential checkpoint blockade in melanoma. At the level of the study: Randomization was 1:1 between first-line nivolumab→ipilimumab and ipilimumab→nivolumab.

This CDR3 has 13 residues. Germline assignment: CDR1 MNHEY and CDR2 SVGAGI. With 2 bases removed from V and 8 bases from J, the gap between germline ends came to 9 bases. Only in-frame clones appear in the TCRdb table, and some are missing; sequencing was by immunoSEQ multiplex PCR. The table shows over 9,000 clones, with roughly four fifths occurring only once. Treatment in this sample: randomized to nivolumab then ipilimumab (arm A) or the reverse (arm B). Sorted cells were live CD3+CD8+, lacking CD19 and CD56, from PBMCs. This specimen was CD8+ T cells sorted from blood (inferred from file names), taken from a patient given nivolumab and ipilimumab in sequence. This chain joins TRBV6-5 and TRBJ2-2; tentative D call: TRBD1 (6 bases). This receptor was identified in a human donor with melanoma. CDR3 nucleotide sequence: TGTGCCAGCAGTTACGCAGGGGCAGGGGAGCTGTTTTTT. Translated, it gives CASSYAGAGELFF.